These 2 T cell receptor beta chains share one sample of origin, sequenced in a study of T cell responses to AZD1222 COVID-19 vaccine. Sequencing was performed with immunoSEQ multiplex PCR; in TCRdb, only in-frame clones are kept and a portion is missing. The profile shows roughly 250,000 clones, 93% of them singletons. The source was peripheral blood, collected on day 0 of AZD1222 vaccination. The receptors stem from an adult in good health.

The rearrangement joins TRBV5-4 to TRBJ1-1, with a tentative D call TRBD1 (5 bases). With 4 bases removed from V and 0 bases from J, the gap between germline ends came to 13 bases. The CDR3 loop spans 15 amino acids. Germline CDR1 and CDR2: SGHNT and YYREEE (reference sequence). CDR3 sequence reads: CASSGGWGMNTEAFF. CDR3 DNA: TGTGCCAGCAGCGGTGGGTGGGGGATGAACACTGAAGCTTTCTTT.

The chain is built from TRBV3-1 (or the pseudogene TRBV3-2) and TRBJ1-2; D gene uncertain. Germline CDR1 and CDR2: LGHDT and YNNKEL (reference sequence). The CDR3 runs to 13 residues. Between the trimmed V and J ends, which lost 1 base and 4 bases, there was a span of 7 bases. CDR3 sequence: CASSQGKGYGYTF. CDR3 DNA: TGTGCCAGCAGCCAAGGGAAGGGCTATGGCTACACCTTC.